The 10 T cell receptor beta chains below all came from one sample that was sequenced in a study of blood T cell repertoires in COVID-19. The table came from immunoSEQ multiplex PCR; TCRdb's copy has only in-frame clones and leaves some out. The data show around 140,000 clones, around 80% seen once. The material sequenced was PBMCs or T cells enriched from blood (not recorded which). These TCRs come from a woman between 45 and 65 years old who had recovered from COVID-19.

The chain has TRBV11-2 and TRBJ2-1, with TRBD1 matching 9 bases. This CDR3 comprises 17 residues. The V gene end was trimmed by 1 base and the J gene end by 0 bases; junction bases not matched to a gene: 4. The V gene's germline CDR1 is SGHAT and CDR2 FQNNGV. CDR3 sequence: CASSLVGQGSSYNEQFF. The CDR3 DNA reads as TGTGCCAGCAGCTTAGTCGGACAGGGGAGCTCCTACAATGAGCAGTTCTTC.

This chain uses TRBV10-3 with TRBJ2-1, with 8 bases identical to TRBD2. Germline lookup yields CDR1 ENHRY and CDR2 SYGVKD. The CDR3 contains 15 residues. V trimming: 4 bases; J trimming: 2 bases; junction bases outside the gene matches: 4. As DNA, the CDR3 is TGTGCCATCAGTGGTTCCGGGGGGGCCTACAATGAGCAGTTCTTC. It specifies CAISGSGGAYNEQFF.

This CDR3 is CAWEQGASFVYGYTF. The CDR3 DNA sequence: TGTGCCTGGGAGCAGGGGGCGTCCTTCGTCTATGGCTACACCTTC. The chain is built from TRBV30 and TRBJ1-2, with 8 nucleotides matching TRBD1. CDR3 length: 15 residues. The V gene end was trimmed by 5 bases and the J gene end by 4 bases; junction bases not matched to a gene: 12. Germline CDR1 GTSNPN, CDR2 SVGIG (reference sequence).

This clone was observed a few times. The CDR3 protein is CASSQPGTGLRYGFHEQYF. The CDR3 coding sequence is TGTGCCAGCAGCCAACCCGGGACAGGGTTACGTTATGGTTTCCACGAGCAGTACTTC. The J gene is TRBJ2-7, the V gene TRBV11-2; 9 bases line up with TRBD1. CDR3 length equals 19 residues. The junction had 22 bases not matched to a gene; V was cut back by 5 bases and J by 5 bases. The germline CDR1 and CDR2 sequences are SGHAT and FQNNGV.

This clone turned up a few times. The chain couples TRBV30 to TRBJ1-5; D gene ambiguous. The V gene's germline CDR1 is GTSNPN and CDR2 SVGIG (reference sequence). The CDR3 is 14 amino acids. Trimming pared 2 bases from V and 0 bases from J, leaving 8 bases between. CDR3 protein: CAWSFVNSNQPQHF. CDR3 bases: TGTGCCTGGAGTTTCGTAAATAGCAATCAGCCCCAGCATTTT.

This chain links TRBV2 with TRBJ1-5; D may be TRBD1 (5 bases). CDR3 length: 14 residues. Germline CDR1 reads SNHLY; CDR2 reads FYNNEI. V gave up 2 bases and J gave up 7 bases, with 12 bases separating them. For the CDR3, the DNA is TGTGCCAGCAGTGAACGGGGGGGAAAGCAGCCCCAGCATTTT. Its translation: CASSERGGKQPQHF.

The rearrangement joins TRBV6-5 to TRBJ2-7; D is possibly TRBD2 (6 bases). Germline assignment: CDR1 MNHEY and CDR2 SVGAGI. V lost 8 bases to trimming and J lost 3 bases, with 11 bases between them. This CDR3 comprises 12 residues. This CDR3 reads CASAGFIYEQYV. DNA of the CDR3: TGTGCCAGCGCGGGATTTATCTACGAGCAGTACGTC.

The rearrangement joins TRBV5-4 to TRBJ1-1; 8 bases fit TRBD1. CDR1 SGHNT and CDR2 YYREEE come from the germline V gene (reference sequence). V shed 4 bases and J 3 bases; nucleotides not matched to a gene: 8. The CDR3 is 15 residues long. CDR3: CASSLVQGAYTEAFF. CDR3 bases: TGTGCCAGCAGCCTTGTTCAGGGGGCGTACACTGAAGCTTTCTTT.

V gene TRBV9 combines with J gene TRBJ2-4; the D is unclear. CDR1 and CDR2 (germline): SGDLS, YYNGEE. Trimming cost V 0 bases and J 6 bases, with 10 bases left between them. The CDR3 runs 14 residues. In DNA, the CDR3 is TGTGCCAGCAGCGTAGCCCCAACGGGAAACATTCAGTACTTC. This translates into CASSVAPTGNIQYF.

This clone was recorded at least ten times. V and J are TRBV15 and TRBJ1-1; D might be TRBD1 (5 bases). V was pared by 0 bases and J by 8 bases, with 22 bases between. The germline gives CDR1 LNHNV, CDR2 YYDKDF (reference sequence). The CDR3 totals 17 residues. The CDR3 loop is CATSRDRGNPRVFEAFF. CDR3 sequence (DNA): TGTGCCACCAGCAGAGATCGGGGGAACCCACGGGTTTTCGAAGCTTTCTTT.